This T cell receptor (beta chain) is from a study of T cells in Graves' hyperthyroidism and ophthalmopathy. Researchers defined stable Graves' hyperthyroidism as no ophthalmopathy progression within 18 months. Thyroid ultrasound, orbital computed tomography, clinical symptoms, and serum thyroxine and TRAb underpinned diagnoses. Fresh peripheral blood, 10 ml, was the source of the PBMCs. The CDR3 has 15 residues. Germline values: CDR1 KGHSH, CDR2 LQKENI. J was trimmed by 4 bases and V by 5 bases; bases with no gene match: 8. Points from the study as a whole: Most clonotypes that expanded in the thyroid above 0.001 also showed up in blood.

Amplified regions were TCR beta CDR3 sequences from RNA transcripts. The TCR CDR3 was amplified in a first-round RT-PCR using the HTBI primer set. MiXCR was run by TCRdb on the multiplex PCR reads, yielding one entry per CDR3 protein. The sample lists approximately 590,000 distinct CDR3 sequences, about a sixth seen once, with approximately 7.4% in the top ten. This clonotype was picked up many times. Its antigen remains unknown. Sequencing was done on a sample of blood. The rearrangement links TRBV18 to TRBJ2-1; TRBD2 matches at 7 bases. This clonotype was sampled from a woman aged 30 to 39 with Graves' hyperthyroidism. CDR3 in amino acids: CASSVREWGYNEQFF. The CDR3 DNA is TGTGCCAGCTCAGTGCGGGAGTGGGGTTACAATGAGCAGTTCTTC.